This TCR beta chain is from a study of shared clonotypes between healthy human individuals. Method: immunoSEQ multiplex PCR; TCRdb's copy keeps in-frame clones and lacks some. The data contain hundreds of thousands of clones, over 60% of them seen just once; the ten biggest clones take up around 13%. The TCR comes from a middle-aged woman in good health. Some clones in this sample may be carry-over from other donors' samples. The sample taken for sequencing was PBMCs.

The chain's CDR3 is CASNPSAAANTGELFF. CDR3 coding DNA: TGCGCCAGCAACCCATCGGCGGCCGCGAACACCGGGGAGCTGTTTTTT. The J gene is TRBJ2-2, the V gene TRBV5-1; no reliable D call. Trimming removed 6 bases from V and 0 bases from J, with 15 bases in between. Germline V lookup: CDR1 SGHRS, CDR2 YFSETQ. This CDR3 has 16 amino acids.